This is a list of T cell receptor beta chains from one sample in a study of shared clonotypes between healthy human individuals. Here immunoSEQ multiplex PCR was the method, and the copy in TCRdb shows in-frame clones only, minus some. The sample includes around 640,000 clones, 90% to 97% of them seen just once. Material: naive CD8+ T cells sorted from blood. These receptor sequences come from a woman aged 25 to 39 in good health. The CDR3 runs from the conserved cysteine through the conserved F or W. The D gene is left open where the match is weak. The size entry is marked missing in some rows and otherwise reads once, few, many or a size class.

D gene,V gene,clone size,J gene,CDR3 protein,CDR3 DNA
TRBD2,TRBV27,-,TRBJ2-2,CASTLAGGAGELFF,TGTGCCAGCACTCTAGCGGGAGGGGCCGGGGAGCTGTTTTTT
TRBD1,TRBV4-1,-,TRBJ2-7,CASSHGDRGSYEQYF,TGCGCCAGCAGCCACGGGGACAGGGGGTCCTACGAGCAGTACTTC
-,TRBV5-6,-,TRBJ2-5,CASSLAEEETQYF,TGTGCCAGCAGCTTGGCCGAGGAAGAGACCCAGTACTTC
-,TRBV2,once,TRBJ2-2,CASSDTNTGELFF,TGTGCCAGCAGTGACACCAACACCGGGGAGCTGTTTTTT
TRBD1,TRBV28,-,TRBJ1-5,CASSRTGGSNQPQHF,TGTGCCAGCAGCCGAACAGGGGGAAGCAATCAGCCCCAGCATTTT
-,TRBV6-1,-,TRBJ2-7,CASTDPYVEQYF,TGTGCCAGCACCGATCCCTATGTCGAGCAGTACTTC
-,TRBV28,-,TRBJ1-5,CASSSGRHSNQPQHF,TGTGCCAGCAGTTCCGGACGACATAGCAATCAGCCCCAGCATTTT
TRBD2,TRBV29-1,-,TRBJ2-2,CSGRLAGGPTTGELFF,TGCAGCGGCCGACTAGCGGGAGGGCCTACTACCGGGGAGCTGTTTTTT
-,TRBV4-1,-,TRBJ2-7,CASSQDRVSYEQYF,TGCGCCAGCAGCCAAGATCGGGTCTCCTACGAGCAGTACTTC
TRBD2,TRBV5-5,-,TRBJ2-3,CASSLTGTSTDTQYF,TGTGCCAGCAGCTTGACCGGGACTAGTACAGATACGCAGTATTTT
-,TRBV19,-,TRBJ1-2,CASSPKPGRNYGYTF,TGTGCCAGTAGTCCCAAGCCAGGGAGAAACTATGGCTACACCTTC
TRBD2,TRBV28,-,TRBJ2-5,CASSPGLPRGEETQYF,TGTGCCAGCAGCCCGGGACTACCGAGAGGGGAAGAGACCCAGTACTTC
-,TRBV7-2,-,TRBJ1-1,CASSLGSNEAFF,TGTGCCAGCAGCTTAGGGTCAAATGAAGCTTTCTTT
-,TRBV28,-,TRBJ2-3,CASGFQPRAEMDTQYF,TGTGCCAGCGGTTTCCAACCCAGGGCAGAGATGGATACGCAGTATTTT
-,TRBV11-2,-,TRBJ1-1,CASSSGLNTEAFF,TGTGCCAGCAGTTCAGGGCTCAACACTGAAGCTTTCTTT
TRBD1,TRBV6-5,-,TRBJ1-1,CASSIGTAYTEAFF,TGTGCCAGCAGTATCGGGACAGCATACACTGAAGCTTTCTTT
TRBD2,TRBV7-8,once,TRBJ2-1,CASSWALAGGGGDNEQFF,TGTGCCAGCAGCTGGGCGCTAGCGGGAGGAGGAGGAGACAATGAGCAGTTCTTC
-,TRBV28,-,TRBJ2-3,CASTRHGGTSTDTQYF,TGTGCCAGCACCCGGCATGGCGGGACTAGCACAGATACGCAGTATTTT